The subject of this entry is one T cell receptor beta chain. This sample is drawn from a study of blood T cell repertoires in COVID-19. Looking at the study overall: Sample material is recorded as cDNA or gDNA derived from T cells, B-cell-depleted T cells, or PBMCs.

Germline V gene sequence: CDR1 DFQATT, CDR2 SNEGSKA (reference sequence). The CDR3 extends over 11 amino acids. Trimming took off 6 bases at V and 3 bases at J, with 9 bases between the two ends. Source study methods: Reference gene primers were amplified, and this amplification served to estimate nucleated cell counts. Only in-frame clones appear in the TCRdb table, and some are missing; sequencing was by immunoSEQ multiplex PCR. The DNA gave D and trimming, while V, J and clone size come from that table. The table includes 160,000 or so clones, about 79% detected once. This sequence was found in a woman between 45 and 60 years old with acute or convalescent COVID-19. V is TRBV20-1 and J is TRBJ2-7; D not resolved. Sequencing was performed on peripheral blood. The chain's CDR3 is CSAPLGYEQYF. CDR3 sequence (DNA): TGCAGTGCCCCACTTGGCTACGAGCAGTACTTC.